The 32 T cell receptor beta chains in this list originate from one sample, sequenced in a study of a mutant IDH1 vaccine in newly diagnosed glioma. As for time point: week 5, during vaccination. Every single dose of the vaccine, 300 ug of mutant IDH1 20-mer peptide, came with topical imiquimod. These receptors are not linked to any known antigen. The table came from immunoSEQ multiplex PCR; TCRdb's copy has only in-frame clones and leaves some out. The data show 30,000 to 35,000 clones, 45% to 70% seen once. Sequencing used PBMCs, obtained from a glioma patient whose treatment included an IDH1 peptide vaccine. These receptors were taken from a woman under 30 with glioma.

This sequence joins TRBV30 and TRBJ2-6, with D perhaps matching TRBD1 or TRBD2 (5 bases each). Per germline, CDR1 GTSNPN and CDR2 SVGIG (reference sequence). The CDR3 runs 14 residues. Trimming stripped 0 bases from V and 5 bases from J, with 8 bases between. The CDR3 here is CAWSVGGRANVLTF. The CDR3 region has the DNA TGTGCCTGGAGTGTTGGGGGACGGGCCAACGTCCTGACTTTC. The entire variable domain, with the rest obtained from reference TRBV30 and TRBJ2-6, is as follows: SQTIHQWPATLVQPVGSPLSLECTVEGTSNPNLYWYRQAAGRGLQLLFYSVGIGQISSEVPQNLSASRPQDRQFILSSKKLLLSDSGFYLCAWSVGGRANVLTFGAGSRLTVL.

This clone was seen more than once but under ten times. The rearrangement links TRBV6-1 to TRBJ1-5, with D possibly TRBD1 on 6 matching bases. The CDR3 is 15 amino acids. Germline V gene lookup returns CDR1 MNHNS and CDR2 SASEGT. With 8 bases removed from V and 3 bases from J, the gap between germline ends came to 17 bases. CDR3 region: CASFTEGVNNQPQHF. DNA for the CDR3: TGTGCCAGCTTTACTGAGGGGGTAAACAATCAGCCCCAGCATTTT.

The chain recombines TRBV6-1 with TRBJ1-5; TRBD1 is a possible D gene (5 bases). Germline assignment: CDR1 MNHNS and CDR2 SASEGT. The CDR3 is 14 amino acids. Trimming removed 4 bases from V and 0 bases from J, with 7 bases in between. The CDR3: CASSGQNSNQPQHF. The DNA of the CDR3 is TGTGCCAGCAGTGGACAGAATAGCAATCAGCCCCAGCATTTT.

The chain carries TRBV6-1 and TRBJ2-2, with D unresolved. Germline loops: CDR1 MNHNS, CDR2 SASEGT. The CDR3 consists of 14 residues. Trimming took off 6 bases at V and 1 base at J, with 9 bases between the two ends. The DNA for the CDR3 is TGTGCCAGCAGCCGAGAAGGGAACACCGGGGAGCTGTTTTTT. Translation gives CASSREGNTGELFF.

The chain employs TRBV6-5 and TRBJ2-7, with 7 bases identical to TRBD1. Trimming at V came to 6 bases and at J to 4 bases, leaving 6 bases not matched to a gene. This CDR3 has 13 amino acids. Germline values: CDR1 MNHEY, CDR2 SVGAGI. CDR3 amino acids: CASSPGTAYEQYF. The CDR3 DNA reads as TGTGCCAGCAGCCCTGGGACAGCTTACGAGCAGTACTTC.

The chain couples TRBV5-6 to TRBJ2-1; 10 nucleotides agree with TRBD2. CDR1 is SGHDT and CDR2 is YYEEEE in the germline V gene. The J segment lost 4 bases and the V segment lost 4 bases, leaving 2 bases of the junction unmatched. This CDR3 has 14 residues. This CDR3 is CASSSGRAYNEQFF. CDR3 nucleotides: TGTGCCAGCAGCAGCGGGAGGGCGTACAATGAGCAGTTCTTC.

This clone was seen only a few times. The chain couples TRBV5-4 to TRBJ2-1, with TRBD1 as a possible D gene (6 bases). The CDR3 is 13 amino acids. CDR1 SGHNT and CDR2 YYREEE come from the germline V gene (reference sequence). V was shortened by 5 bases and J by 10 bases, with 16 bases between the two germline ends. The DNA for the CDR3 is TGTGCCAGCAGTCCCAAACAGGGCCGGGAGCAGTTCTTC. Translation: CASSPKQGREQFF.

CDR3 sequence (DNA): TGCGCCAGCAGGCAAATCGGGTGGAACACTGAAGCTTTCTTT. This gives the protein CASRQIGWNTEAFF. This chain links TRBV5-1 with TRBJ1-1; D call uncertain. V lost 5 bases and J 1 base, leaving 12 bases between the germline ends. The CDR3 is 14 amino acids. Germline CDR1 reads SGHRS; CDR2 reads YFSETQ.

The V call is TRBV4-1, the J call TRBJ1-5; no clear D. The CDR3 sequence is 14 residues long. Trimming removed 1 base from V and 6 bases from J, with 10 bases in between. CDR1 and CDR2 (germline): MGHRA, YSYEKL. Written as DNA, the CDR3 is TGCGCCAGCAGCCAAGCTGGCGGGCGTCAGCCCCAGCATTTT. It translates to CASSQAGGRQPQHF.

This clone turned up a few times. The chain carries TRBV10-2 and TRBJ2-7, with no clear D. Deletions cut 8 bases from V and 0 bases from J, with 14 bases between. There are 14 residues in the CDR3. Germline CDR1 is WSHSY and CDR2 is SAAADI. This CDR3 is CASVIREHSYEQYF. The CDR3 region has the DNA TGCGCCAGCGTAATCCGTGAGCACTCCTACGAGCAGTACTTC.

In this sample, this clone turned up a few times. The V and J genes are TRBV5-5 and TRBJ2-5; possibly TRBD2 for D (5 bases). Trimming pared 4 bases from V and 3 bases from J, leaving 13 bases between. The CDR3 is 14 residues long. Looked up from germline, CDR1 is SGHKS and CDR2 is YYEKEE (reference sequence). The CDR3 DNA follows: TGTGCCAGCAGCCCGATGGACTGGGAAGAGACCCAGTACTTC. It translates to CASSPMDWEETQYF.

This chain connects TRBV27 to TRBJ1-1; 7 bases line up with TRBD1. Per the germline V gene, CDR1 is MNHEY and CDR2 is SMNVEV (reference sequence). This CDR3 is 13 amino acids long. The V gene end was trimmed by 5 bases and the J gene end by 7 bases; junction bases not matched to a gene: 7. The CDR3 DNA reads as TGTGCCAGCAGTCAGGGGACAGCCAGTGAAGCTTTCTTT. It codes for CASSQGTASEAFF.

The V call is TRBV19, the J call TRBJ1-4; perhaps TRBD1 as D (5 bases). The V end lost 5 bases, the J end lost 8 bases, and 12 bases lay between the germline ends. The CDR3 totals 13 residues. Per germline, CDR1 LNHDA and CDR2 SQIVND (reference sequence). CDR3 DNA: TGTGCCAGTAGTCCCCCAGGGAACGAAAAACTGTTTTTT. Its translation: CASSPPGNEKLFF.

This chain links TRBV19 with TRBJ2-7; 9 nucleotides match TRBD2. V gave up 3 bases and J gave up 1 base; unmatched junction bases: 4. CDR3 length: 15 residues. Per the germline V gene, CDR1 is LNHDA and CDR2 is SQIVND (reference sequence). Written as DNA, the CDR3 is TGTGCCAGTAGTATCTCTAGCGGGACGTCCTACGAGCAGTACTTC. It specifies CASSISSGTSYEQYF.

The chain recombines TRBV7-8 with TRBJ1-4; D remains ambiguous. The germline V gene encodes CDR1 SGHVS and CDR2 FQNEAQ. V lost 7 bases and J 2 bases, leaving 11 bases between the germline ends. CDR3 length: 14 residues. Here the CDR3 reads CASTPMRTNEKLFF. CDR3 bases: TGTGCCAGCACCCCCATGCGCACTAATGAAAAACTGTTTTTT.

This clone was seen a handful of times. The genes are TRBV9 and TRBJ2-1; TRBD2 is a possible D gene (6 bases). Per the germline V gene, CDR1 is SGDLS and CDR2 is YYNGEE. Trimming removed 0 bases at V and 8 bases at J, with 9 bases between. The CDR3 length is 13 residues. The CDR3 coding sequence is TGTGCCAGCAGCGTAGGGAGCGGGTATGAGCAGTTCTTC. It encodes CASSVGSGYEQFF.

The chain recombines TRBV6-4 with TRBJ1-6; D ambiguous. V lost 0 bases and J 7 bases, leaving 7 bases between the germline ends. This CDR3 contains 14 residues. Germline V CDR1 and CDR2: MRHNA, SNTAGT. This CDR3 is CASSDSTGNSPLHF. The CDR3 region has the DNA TGTGCCAGCAGTGACTCGACGGGGAATTCACCCCTCCACTTT.

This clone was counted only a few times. This CDR3 is CSGSRVETQYF. The CDR3 DNA reads as TGCAGCGGTAGCCGGGTAGAGACCCAGTACTTC. The chain has TRBV29-1 and TRBJ2-5; D gene ambiguous. The ends were cut back, 7 bases at V and 4 bases at J, with 10 bases in the middle. Germline V gene data show CDR1 as SQVTM and CDR2 as ANQGSEA. The CDR3 is 11 amino acids.

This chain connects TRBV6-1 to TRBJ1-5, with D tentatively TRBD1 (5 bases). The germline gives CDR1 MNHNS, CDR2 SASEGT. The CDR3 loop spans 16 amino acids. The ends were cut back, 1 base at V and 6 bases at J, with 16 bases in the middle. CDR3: CASSEGEGPVIQPQHF. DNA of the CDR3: TGTGCCAGCAGTGAAGGTGAGGGGCCGGTTATTCAGCCCCAGCATTTT.

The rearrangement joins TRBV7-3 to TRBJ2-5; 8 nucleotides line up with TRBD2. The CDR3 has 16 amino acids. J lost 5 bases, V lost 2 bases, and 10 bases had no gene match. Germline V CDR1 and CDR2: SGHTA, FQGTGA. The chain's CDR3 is CASSLLPRLAGETQYF. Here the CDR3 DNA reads TGTGCCAGCAGCTTACTGCCCCGCCTAGCGGGCGAGACCCAGTACTTC.

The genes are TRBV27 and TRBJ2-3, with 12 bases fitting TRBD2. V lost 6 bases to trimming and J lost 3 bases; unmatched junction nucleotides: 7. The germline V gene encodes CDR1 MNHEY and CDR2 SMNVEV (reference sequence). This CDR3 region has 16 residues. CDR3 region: CASRGLTSGGTDTQYF. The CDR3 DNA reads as TGTGCCAGCAGGGGCCTGACTAGCGGGGGAACAGATACGCAGTATTTT.

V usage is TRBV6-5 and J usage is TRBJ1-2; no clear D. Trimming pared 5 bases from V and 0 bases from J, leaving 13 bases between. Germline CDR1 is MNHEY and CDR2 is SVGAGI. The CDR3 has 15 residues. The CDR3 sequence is CASSRNSQANYGYTF. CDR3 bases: TGTGCCAGCAGTCGTAACAGCCAAGCTAACTATGGCTACACCTTC.

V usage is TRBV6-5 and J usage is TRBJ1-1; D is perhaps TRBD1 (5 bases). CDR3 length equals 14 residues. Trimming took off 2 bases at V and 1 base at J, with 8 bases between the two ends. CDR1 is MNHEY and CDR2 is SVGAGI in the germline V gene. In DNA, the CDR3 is TGTGCCAGCAGTTACCGGGGGAGGAACACTGAAGCTTTCTTT. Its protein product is CASSYRGRNTEAFF.

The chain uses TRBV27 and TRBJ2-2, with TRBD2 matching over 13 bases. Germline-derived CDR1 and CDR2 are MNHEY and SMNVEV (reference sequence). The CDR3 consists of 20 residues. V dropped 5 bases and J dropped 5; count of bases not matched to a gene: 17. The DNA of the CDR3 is TGTGCCAGCAGTCTTGGGACTAGCGGGGCCTATAGTAAGCGGACCGGGGAGCTGTTTTTT. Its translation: CASSLGTSGAYSKRTGELFF.

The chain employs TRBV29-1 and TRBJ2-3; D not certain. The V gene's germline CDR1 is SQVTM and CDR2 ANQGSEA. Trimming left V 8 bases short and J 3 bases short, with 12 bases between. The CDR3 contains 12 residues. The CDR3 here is CSTRQGTDTQYF. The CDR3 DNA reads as TGCAGCACAAGACAAGGGACAGATACGCAGTATTTT.

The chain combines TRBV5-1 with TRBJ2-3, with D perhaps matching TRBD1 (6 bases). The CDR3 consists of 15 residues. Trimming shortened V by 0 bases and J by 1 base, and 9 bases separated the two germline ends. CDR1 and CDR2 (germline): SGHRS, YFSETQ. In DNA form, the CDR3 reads TGCGCCAGCAGCTTGGGGGCAGGGGGCACAGATACGCAGTATTTT. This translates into CASSLGAGGTDTQYF.

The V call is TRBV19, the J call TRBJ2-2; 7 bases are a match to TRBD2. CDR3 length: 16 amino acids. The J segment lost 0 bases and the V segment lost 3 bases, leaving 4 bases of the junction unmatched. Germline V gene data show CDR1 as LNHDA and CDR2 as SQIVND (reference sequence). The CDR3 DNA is TGTGCCAGTAGTATTCGGGGGGACGCGAACACCGGGGAGCTGTTTTTT. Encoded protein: CASSIRGDANTGELFF.

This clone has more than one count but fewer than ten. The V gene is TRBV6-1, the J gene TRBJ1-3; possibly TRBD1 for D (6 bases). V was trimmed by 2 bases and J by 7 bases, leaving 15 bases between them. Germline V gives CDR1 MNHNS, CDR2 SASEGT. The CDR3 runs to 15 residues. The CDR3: CASSESGRGGNTIYF. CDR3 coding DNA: TGTGCCAGCAGTGAATCTGGACGAGGGGGGAACACCATATATTTT.

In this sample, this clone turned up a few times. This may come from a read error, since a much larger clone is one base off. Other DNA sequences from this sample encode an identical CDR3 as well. CDR3 bases: TGTGCCAGCACCCGGGACACCTCAACTAATGAAAAACTGTTTTTT. Its protein product is CASTRDTSTNEKLFF. The rearrangement links TRBV2 to TRBJ1-4, with a tentative D call TRBD1 (6 bases). V was trimmed by 7 bases and J by 0 bases, leaving 12 bases between them. This CDR3 comprises 15 residues. Germline assignment: CDR1 SNHLY and CDR2 FYNNEI.

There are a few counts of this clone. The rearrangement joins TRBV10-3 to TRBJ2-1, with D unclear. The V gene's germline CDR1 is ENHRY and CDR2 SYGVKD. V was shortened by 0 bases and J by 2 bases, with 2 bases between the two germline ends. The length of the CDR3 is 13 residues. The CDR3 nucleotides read TGTGCCATCAGTGAGTCGCCCTACAATGAGCAGTTCTTC. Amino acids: CAISESPYNEQFF.

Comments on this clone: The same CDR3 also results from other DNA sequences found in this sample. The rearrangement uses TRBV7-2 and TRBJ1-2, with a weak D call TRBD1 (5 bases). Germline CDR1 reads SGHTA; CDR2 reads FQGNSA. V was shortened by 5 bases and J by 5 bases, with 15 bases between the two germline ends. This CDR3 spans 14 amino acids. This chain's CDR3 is CASSPGRSNYGYTF. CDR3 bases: TGTGCCAGCAGCCCGGGACGGAGTAATTATGGCTACACCTTC.

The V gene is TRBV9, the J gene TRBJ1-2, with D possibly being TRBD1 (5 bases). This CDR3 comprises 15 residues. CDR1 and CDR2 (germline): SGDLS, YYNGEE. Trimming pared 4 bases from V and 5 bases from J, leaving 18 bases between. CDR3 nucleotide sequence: TGTGCCAGCAGCCTAGCGGAGGGGAGATATTATGGCTACACCTTC. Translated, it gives CASSLAEGRYYGYTF. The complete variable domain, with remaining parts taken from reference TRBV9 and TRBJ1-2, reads DSGVTQTPKHLITATGQRVTLRCSPRSGDLSVYWYQQSLDQGLQFLIQYYNGEERAKGNILERFSAQQFPDLHSELNLSSLELGDSALYFCASSLAEGRYYGYTFGSGTRLTVV.